This T cell receptor beta chain originates from a study of cytomegalovirus exposure and HLA in healthy donors. Regarding the study as a whole: Later analysis identified around 15,000 TCR beta sequences associated with HLA alleles, using a false discovery rate threshold of 0.05.

The PCR had 60 Vbeta and 13 Jbeta primers. This table comes from immunoSEQ multiplex PCR, and its TCRdb copy is limited to in-frame clones, with some not included. This table lists tens of thousands of clones. Trimming took off 0 bases at V and 6 bases at J, with 18 bases between the two ends. CDR1 is SGHRS and CDR2 is YFSETQ in the germline V gene. The CDR3 sequence is 17 residues long. As for this clone: Antigen: not known.

The chain links TRBV5-1 to TRBJ2-2; D may be TRBD1 (5 bases). The sample was PBMCs. The sequence was obtained from a female donor in good health and CMV-seropositive. CDR3 residues: CASSLAYDAPGPGELFF. CDR3 nucleotides: TGCGCCAGCAGCTTGGCCTACGACGCTCCAGGGCCCGGGGAGCTGTTTTTT.